The rows below give T cell receptor beta chains drawn from one sample of a study of spatial heterogeneity in lung cancer. TCRdb re-called the 5' RACE reads with MiXCR, one entry per CDR3 protein. The table lists about 20,000 distinct CDR3 sequences, more than 15% of them singletons. The sequencing used lung tumor tissue, collected at surgery. These receptors all stem from a female donor with early-stage non-small cell lung cancer. Each CDR3 is given with its conserved first and last residue. D genes are given only for firm matches. Some rows mark clone size as missing; the rest say once, few, many or name a class of expanded clone.

CDR3	DNA	size	J	length	V	D
CSAKSGRVYEQYF	TGCAGTGCTAAGAGCGGGAGGGTGTACGAGCAGTACTTC	few	TRBJ2-7	13	TRBV20-1	TRBD2
CASSLADPGDHEQYF	TGTGCCAGCAGCTTGGCCGATCCAGGGGACCACGAGCAGTACTTC	medium-sized	TRBJ2-7	15	TRBV5-4	.
CASSLPGGGEQYF	TGCGCCAGCAGCCTCCCCGGGGGAGGCGAGCAGTACTTC	few	TRBJ2-7	13	TRBV5-1	.
CSATRGGTDTQYF	TGCAGTGCTACCCGAGGGGGCACAGATACGCAGTATTTT	many	TRBJ2-3	13	TRBV20-1	.
CASSLGFSYNEQFF	TGTGCCAGCAGCTTGGGCTTTTCCTACAATGAGCAGTTCTTC	many	TRBJ2-1	14	TRBV7-8	.
CASSKTGMGNTEAFF	TGTGCCAGTAGTAAGACAGGGATGGGGAACACTGAAGCTTTCTTT	many	TRBJ1-1	15	TRBV19	TRBD1
CAFRGAGTTDTQYF	TGTGCCTTTAGGGGAGCGGGAACCACAGATACGCAGTATTTT	few	TRBJ2-3	14	TRBV7-9	TRBD2
CASRRAGTSFTGELFF	TGTGCCAGCAGACGCGCCGGGACAAGCTTCACCGGGGAGCTGTTTTTT	.	TRBJ2-2	16	TRBV12-3/TRBV12-4	.
CASSQDLGRSEQYF	TGTGCCAGCAGCCAAGATTTAGGCCGGTCCGAGCAGTACTTC	few	TRBJ2-7	14	TRBV3-1	.
CASEELVYSDSPLHF	TGTGCCAGCGAGGAACTAGTATATTCTGATTCACCCCTCCACTTT	.	TRBJ1-6	15	TRBV2	.
CASRIEWAGNEQFF	TGTGCCAGCAGGATAGAGTGGGCCGGCAATGAGCAGTTCTTC	few	TRBJ2-1	14	TRBV13	.
CASRPAGGPSHEQYF	TGTGCCAGCAGGCCAGCGGGAGGGCCTAGTCACGAGCAGTACTTC	few	TRBJ2-7	15	TRBV28	TRBD2
CASSTGTSQETQYF	TGCGCCAGCAGCACCGGGACTAGCCAAGAGACCCAGTACTTC	many	TRBJ2-5	14	TRBV5-1	TRBD2
CASSPGRGQGAYEQYF	TGCGCCAGCAGCCCCGGCAGGGGCCAGGGCGCCTACGAGCAGTACTTC	many	TRBJ2-7	16	TRBV4-1	.
CASSESETQYF	TGTGCCAGCAGTGAAAGTGAGACCCAGTACTTC	.	TRBJ2-5	11	TRBV6-1	.
CASSVAGGDEQFF	TGTGCCAGCAGTGTAGCAGGGGGAGATGAGCAGTTCTTC	few	TRBJ2-1	13	TRBV6-1	TRBD1
CASSLADRGNEQYF	TGTGCCAGCAGCTTAGCCGACAGGGGGAACGAGCAGTACTTC	medium-sized	TRBJ2-7	14	TRBV7-2	TRBD1
CASSEDGQGWYEQYF	TGTGCCAGCAGTGAAGACGGGCAGGGGTGGTACGAGCAGTACTTC	few	TRBJ2-7	15	TRBV6-1	.
CASSLMTGRETQYF	TGTGCCAGCAGTCTCATGACAGGGAGAGAGACCCAGTACTTC	many	TRBJ2-5	14	TRBV12-3/TRBV12-4	TRBD1
CASSRQPQETQYF	TGTGCCAGCTCAAGACAGCCCCAAGAGACCCAGTACTTC	many	TRBJ2-5	13	TRBV18	.
CASTEGGARGELFF	TGTGCCAGCACCGAGGGAGGGGCCCGCGGGGAGCTGTTTTTT	few	TRBJ2-2	14	TRBV6-1	TRBD2
CASRLAANSGANVLTF	TGTGCCAGCAGGCTTGCCGCGAACTCTGGGGCCAACGTCCTGACTTTC	few	TRBJ2-6	16	TRBV7-3	.
CASSLDRDLGEQYF	TGTGCCAGCAGTCTGGACAGGGATCTAGGGGAGCAGTACTTC	medium-sized	TRBJ2-7	14	TRBV28	TRBD1
CASSFEVPRGEQLF	TGTGCCAGCAGCTTTGAGGTCCCTCGTGGTGAGCAGCTCTTC	.	TRBJ2-1	14	TRBV7-2	.
CVSKTRDRNSPLHF	TGTGTCAGCAAAACGCGGGACAGGAATTCACCCCTCCACTTT	.	TRBJ1-6	14	TRBV28	TRBD1
CASSPLNEQFF	TGTGCCAGCAGTCCTTTAAATGAGCAGTTCTTC	many	TRBJ2-1	11	TRBV12-3/TRBV12-4	.
CASGLVYEQYF	TGTGCTAGTGGTTTGGTATACGAGCAGTACTTC	many	TRBJ2-7	11	TRBV12-5	.
CAWTRAGVVYNEQFF	TGTGCCTGGACCAGGGCGGGAGTGGTGTACAATGAGCAGTTCTTC	.	TRBJ2-1	15	TRBV30	TRBD2
CASSLLDTQYF	TGTGCCAGCAGCTTACTGGATACGCAGTATTTT	many	TRBJ2-3	11	TRBV11-2	.
CASSQDAPERTDTQYF	TGTGCCAGCAGCCAAGACGCGCCGGAACGCACAGATACGCAGTATTTT	many	TRBJ2-3	16	TRBV11-1	.
CSATPHGTQYF	TGCAGTGCTACCCCCCACGGGACCCAGTACTTC	.	TRBJ2-5	11	TRBV20-1	.
CSARDSTGGPYEQYF	TGCAGTGCTAGAGATTCGACGGGGGGCCCCTACGAGCAGTACTTC	medium-sized	TRBJ2-7	15	TRBV20-1	.
CSASGGRDTEAFF	TGCAGTGCTAGTGGGGGACGGGACACTGAAGCTTTCTTT	many	TRBJ1-1	13	TRBV20-1	.
CSVEVPPKTQYF	TGCAGCGTTGAAGTCCCCCCCAAGACCCAGTACTTC	many	TRBJ2-5	12	TRBV29-1	.
CASSQEPHSGANVLTF	TGTGCCAGCAGCCAAGAGCCCCACTCTGGGGCCAACGTCCTGACTTTC	.	TRBJ2-6	16	TRBV3-1	.
CASGEWGGYTF	TGTGCCAGCGGAGAGTGGGGTGGCTACACCTTC	many	TRBJ1-2	11	TRBV9	.
CASSDVGINTGELFF	TGTGCCAGCAGTGATGTAGGGATTAACACCGGGGAGCTGTTTTTT	many	TRBJ2-2	15	TRBV2	.
CASTRDSSTDTQYF	TGTGCCAGCACCCGGGACAGCAGCACAGATACGCAGTATTTT	many	TRBJ2-3	14	TRBV2	TRBD1
CASSIDTTSGSYEQYF	TGTGCCAGTAGTATAGATACGACTAGCGGGTCCTACGAGCAGTACTTC	.	TRBJ2-7	16	TRBV19	TRBD2
CASNLAGREQFF	TGTGCCAGCAACTTGGCAGGACGGGAGCAGTTCTTC	large	TRBJ2-1	12	TRBV6-1	.
CASSLAPFGDNADTQYF	TGTGCCAGCAGCTTGGCGCCGTTTGGAGATAATGCAGATACGCAGTATTTT	many	TRBJ2-3	17	TRBV5-8	.
CASSPLPGHLSYEQYF	TGTGCCAGCTCACCACTTCCCGGCCACCTAAGTTACGAGCAGTACTTC	.	TRBJ2-7	16	TRBV18	.
CASSKLAGGGHEQYF	TGTGCCAGCAGCAAACTAGCGGGAGGGGGGCACGAGCAGTACTTC	.	TRBJ2-7	15	TRBV28	TRBD2
CASSLDSGIVVQYF	TGCGCCAGCAGCCTCGACTCCGGCATAGTTGTTCAGTACTTC	many	TRBJ2-4	14	TRBV5-1	.
CSARDWVGGNTGELFF	TGCAGTGCTAGAGATTGGGTCGGGGGGAACACCGGGGAGCTGTTTTTT	few	TRBJ2-2	16	TRBV20-1	.
CASSTSGTGIVTYEQYF	TGTGCCAGTAGTACCTCGGGGACAGGCATCGTTACCTACGAGCAGTACTTC	many	TRBJ2-7	17	TRBV19	TRBD1
CASSLELAGETQYF	TGCGCCAGCAGCTTGGAGCTAGCGGGAGAGACCCAGTACTTC	.	TRBJ2-5	14	TRBV5-1	TRBD2